Presented here are 8 T cell receptor beta chains from one specimen sequenced in a study of cytomegalovirus exposure and HLA in healthy donors (dated by TCRdb to the late 2010s). Library preparation used the immunoSEQ multiplex PCR assay. A mixture of 60 forward primers for TCR Vbeta segments and 13 reverse primers for TCR Jbeta segments was used in the multiplex PCR. TCRdb obtained this table from immuneACCESS and retained in-frame rearrangements with V and J assigned. These tables miss some clones; where compared with another copy, unresolved V genes account for less than half of the shortfall, and the remainder is unexplained. This sample has around 78,000 clones in its table, and 60% to 85% of those were observed once. 1.1% of the sample goes to the ten largest clones. Sequencing input: PBMCs. The source is a male donor in good health and CMV-seronegative.

This chain links TRBV27 with TRBJ1-1, with D uncertain. V gave up 6 bases and J gave up 1 base, with 12 bases separating them. The CDR3 has 14 residues. Germline values: CDR1 MNHEY, CDR2 SMNVEV (reference sequence). In DNA form, the CDR3 reads TGTGCCAGCAGCCCTTGGGCCGGGAACACTGAAGCTTTCTTT. Its translation: CASSPWAGNTEAFF.

The table lists this clone with a count of one. The rearrangement links TRBV5-6 to TRBJ2-7; tentative D call: TRBD2 (5 bases). Germline CDR1 reads SGHDT; CDR2 reads YYEEEE. CDR3 size: 15 residues. Trimming removed 1 base from V and 5 bases from J, with 16 bases in between. CDR3 sequence: CASSLRDRLGNEQYF. CDR3 bases: TGTGCCAGCAGCTTGAGAGATCGACTCGGGAACGAGCAGTACTTC.

J is TRBJ1-1 and V is TRBV5-1; the match to TRBD1 covers 7 bases. This CDR3 is 15 amino acids long. The trim removed 0 bases at V and 1 base at J, leaving 3 bases unmatched. Per the germline V gene, CDR1 is SGHRS and CDR2 is YFSETQ. The CDR3 region has the DNA TGCGCCAGCAGCTTGGTAGGGACAGAGAACACTGAAGCTTTCTTT. It encodes CASSLVGTENTEAFF.

The V and J genes are TRBV5-4 and TRBJ2-3; 11 nucleotides agree with TRBD2. Per the germline V gene, CDR1 is SGHNT and CDR2 is YYREEE (reference sequence). The V segment lost 0 bases and the J segment 6 bases; nucleotides outside the gene matches: 3. CDR3 length equals 15 residues. CDR3: CASSLGASGGDTQYF. The CDR3 DNA reads TGTGCCAGCAGCTTGGGAGCTAGCGGGGGGGATACGCAGTATTTT.

This rearrangement joins TRBV28 to TRBJ1-3; 7 bases agree with TRBD1. V lost 8 bases, J lost 5 bases, and 15 bases stayed unmatched. The CDR3 extends over 16 amino acids. Germline CDR1 MDHEN, CDR2 SYDVKM. CDR3 in DNA: TGTGCCAGCGTAGGTACAGGGGCAGGCCAACGAAACACCATATATTTT. It is translated as CASVGTGAGQRNTIYF.

J is TRBJ1-3 and V is TRBV19; D remains ambiguous. Between the trimmed V and J ends, which lost 7 bases and 3 bases, there was a span of 16 bases. The CDR3 consists of 15 residues. The V gene's germline CDR1 is LNHDA and CDR2 SQIVND (reference sequence). The chain's CDR3 is CASIGLYPGGNTIYF. The CDR3 nucleotides are TGTGCCAGTATTGGGCTGTACCCCGGTGGAAACACCATATATTTT.

The chain carries TRBV6-1 and TRBJ2-5; 9 positions match TRBD2. This CDR3 contains 15 residues. The germline gives CDR1 MNHNS, CDR2 SASEGT. The V gene end was trimmed by 10 bases and the J gene end by 7 bases; junction bases not matched to a gene: 16. CDR3 DNA sequence: TGTGCCACCACAATGGCTAGCGGGATGATAGGGACCCAGTACTTC. Protein sequence: CATTMASGMIGTQYF.

CDR3 amino acids: CASSFREGTEAFF. For the CDR3, the DNA is TGTGCCAGCAGTTTCCGGGAAGGGACTGAAGCTTTCTTT. The chain has TRBV28 and TRBJ1-1; no firm D call. V was pared by 3 bases and J by 5 bases, with 10 bases between. This CDR3 has 13 amino acids. CDR1 MDHEN and CDR2 SYDVKM come from the germline V gene.